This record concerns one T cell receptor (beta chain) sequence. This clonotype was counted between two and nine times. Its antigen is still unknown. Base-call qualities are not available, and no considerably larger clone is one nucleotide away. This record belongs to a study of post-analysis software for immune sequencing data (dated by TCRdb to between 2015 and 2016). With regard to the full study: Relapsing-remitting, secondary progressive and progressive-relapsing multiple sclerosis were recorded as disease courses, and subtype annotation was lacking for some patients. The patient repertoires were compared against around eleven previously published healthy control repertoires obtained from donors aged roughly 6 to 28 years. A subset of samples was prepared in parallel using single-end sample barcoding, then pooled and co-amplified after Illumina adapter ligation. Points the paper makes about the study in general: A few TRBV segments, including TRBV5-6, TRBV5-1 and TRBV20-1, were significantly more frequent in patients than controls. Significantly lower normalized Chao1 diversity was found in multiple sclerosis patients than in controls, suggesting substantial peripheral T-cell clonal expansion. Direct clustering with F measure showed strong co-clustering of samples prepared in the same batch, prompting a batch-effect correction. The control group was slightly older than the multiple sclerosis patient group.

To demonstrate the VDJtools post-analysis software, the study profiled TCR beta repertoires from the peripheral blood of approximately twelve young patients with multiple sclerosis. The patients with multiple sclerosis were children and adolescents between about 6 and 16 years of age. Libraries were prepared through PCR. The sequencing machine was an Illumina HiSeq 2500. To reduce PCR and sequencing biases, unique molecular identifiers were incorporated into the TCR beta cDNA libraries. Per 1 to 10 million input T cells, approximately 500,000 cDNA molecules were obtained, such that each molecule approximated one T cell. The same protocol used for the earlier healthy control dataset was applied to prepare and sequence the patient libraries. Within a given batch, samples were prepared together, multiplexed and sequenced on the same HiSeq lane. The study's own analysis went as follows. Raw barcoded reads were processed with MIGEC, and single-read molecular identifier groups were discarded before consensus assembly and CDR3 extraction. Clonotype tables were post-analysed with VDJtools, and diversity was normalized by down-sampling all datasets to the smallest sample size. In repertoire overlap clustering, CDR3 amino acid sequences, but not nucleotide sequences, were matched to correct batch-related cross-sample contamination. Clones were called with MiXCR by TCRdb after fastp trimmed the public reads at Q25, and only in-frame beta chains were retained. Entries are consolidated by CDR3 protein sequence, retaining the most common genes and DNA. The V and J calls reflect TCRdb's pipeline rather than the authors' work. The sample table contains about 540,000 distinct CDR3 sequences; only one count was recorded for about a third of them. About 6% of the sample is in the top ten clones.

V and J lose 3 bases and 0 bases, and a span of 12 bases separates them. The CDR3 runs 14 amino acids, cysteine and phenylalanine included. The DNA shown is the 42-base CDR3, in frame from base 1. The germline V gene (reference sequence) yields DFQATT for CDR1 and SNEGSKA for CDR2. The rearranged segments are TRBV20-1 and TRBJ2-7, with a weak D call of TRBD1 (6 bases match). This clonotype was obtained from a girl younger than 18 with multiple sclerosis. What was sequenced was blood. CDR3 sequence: CSARDSLSSYEQYF. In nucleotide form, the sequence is TGCAGTGCTAGGGACAGCCTAAGCTCCTACGAGCAGTACTTC.